These T cell receptor beta chains were read from a single sample in a study of T cell responses to AZD1222 COVID-19 vaccine. The table came from immunoSEQ multiplex PCR; TCRdb's copy has only in-frame clones and leaves some out. The data contain roughly 150,000 clones, about 85% of them seen just once; the ten biggest clones take up under 8%. The sequenced sample was peripheral blood, obtained after recovery from COVID-19. The source is an adult who had recovered from COVID-19. Each CDR3 is given with its conserved first and last residue. The D gene is left open where the match is weak. A row's size may be missing; if present it is once, few, many or a size class.

>TRBD2|-|TRBJ2-2|18|TRBV28
TGTGCCAGCAGTTTTACCCGCCTTTTAGCGGGAAACACCGGGGAGCTGTTTTTT
CASSFTRLLAGNTGELFF
>TRBD1|once|TRBJ2-7|15|TRBV9
TGTGCCAGCAGCTTACGGACAGGGGTTTCCTACGAGCAGTACTTC
CASSLRTGVSYEQYF
>TRBD2|-|TRBJ2-7|15|TRBV7-6
TGTGCCAGCAGCTCCCCGGGACTACCTCCTTACGAGCAGTACTTC
CASSSPGLPPYEQYF
>-|-|TRBJ2-1|12|TRBV12-3/TRBV12-4
TGTGCCAGCAGTTTAGCTAACAATGAGCAGTTCTTC
CASSLANNEQFF
>-|-|TRBJ2-1|15|TRBV24-1
TGTGCCACCAGTGACCCTCGGAACCCCTACAATGAGCAGTTCTTC
CATSDPRNPYNEQFF
>-|-|TRBJ2-7|16|TRBV4-2
TGTGCCAGCAGCCAAGATAGGCGGTCCGCGGGTTACGAGCAGTACTTC
CASSQDRRSAGYEQYF
>-|-|TRBJ2-3|16|TRBV18
TGTGCCAGCTCACCAGGTCGGGGACCTAGCACAGATACGCAGTATTTT
CASSPGRGPSTDTQYF
>-|-|TRBJ1-4|16|TRBV7-2
TGTGCCAGCAGCTTAAGGGTGGGGGGACCTAATGAAAAACTGTTTTTT
CASSLRVGGPNEKLFF
>-|-|TRBJ1-2|12|TRBV27
-
CASSFGQGAMTF
>-|-|TRBJ1-5|15|TRBV18
TGTGCCAGCTCACCGGGGGTCGGTAGCAATCAGCCCCAGCATTTT
CASSPGVGSNQPQHF
>-|few|TRBJ1-3|15|TRBV6-2/TRBV6-3
TGTGCCAGCAGTTACGCGGGCGTCTCTGGAAACACCATATATTTT
CASSYAGVSGNTIYF
>TRBD2|once|TRBJ2-5|14|TRBV5-6
TGTGCCAGCAGCAGGACTAGCGGGCAAGAGACCCAGTACTTC
CASSRTSGQETQYF
>-|once|TRBJ1-1|15|TRBV9
TGTGCCAGCAGCAACGACCCGACAGTGAACACTGAAGCTTTCTTT
CASSNDPTVNTEAFF
>-|-|TRBJ1-1|13|TRBV15
TGTGCCACCAGCAGAGATAAGGACGCCCAAGCTTTCTTT
CATSRDKDAQAFF
>-|-|TRBJ1-1|13|TRBV12-3/TRBV12-4
TGTGCCAGCACCGAAAGGGTTGTGGCTGAAGCTTTCTTT
CASTERVVAEAFF
>TRBD2|many|TRBJ2-3|15|TRBV7-3
TGTGCCAGCAGCTTTGACAGCGGGGGCACAGATACGCAGTATTTT
CASSFDSGGTDTQYF
>TRBD2|-|TRBJ2-1|14|TRBV5-1
TGCGCCAGCACAACTAGCGGGGGGTACAATGAGCAGTTCTTC
CASTTSGGYNEQFF
>TRBD1|-|TRBJ1-1|14|TRBV3-1/TRBV3-2
TGTGCCAGCAGCGCCCGGGACAGGGGGACTGAAGCTTTCTTT
CASSARDRGTEAFF
>TRBD2|-|TRBJ2-1|16|TRBV19
TGTGCCAGTAGTCACCCCGCTAGCGGGATCGTGAATGAGCAGTTCTTC
CASSHPASGIVNEQFF
>-|few|TRBJ2-5|13|TRBV7-2
TGTGCCAGCAACCTGATGGCGGAAGAGACCCAGTACTTC
CASNLMAEETQYF
>TRBD1|few|TRBJ2-5|17|TRBV10-3
TGTGCCATCAGTGAGTCCAAAGGGACAGGGGTTTTCGAGACCCAGTACTTC
CAISESKGTGVFETQYF
>-|-|TRBJ2-5|13|TRBV7-2
TGTGCCAGCAGCTTGGGGAGGCAAGAGACCCAGTACTTC
CASSLGRQETQYF
>-|-|TRBJ2-3|12|TRBV28
TGTGTCTCAGGGGAGCCCTCCAATACGCAGTATTTT
CVSGEPSNTQYF
>-|-|TRBJ1-1|13|TRBV2
TGTGCCAGCAGGACCGGACAGAACACTGAAGCTTTCTTT
CASRTGQNTEAFF
>TRBD1|-|TRBJ1-6|14|TRBV27
TGTGCCAGCAGTTTAACAGGGGGCAAGACACCCCTCCACTTT
CASSLTGGKTPLHF
>TRBD1|-|TRBJ2-7|15|TRBV6-6
TGTGCCAGCAGTTACTCGAGAGACAGGGGCCACGAGCAGTACTTC
CASSYSRDRGHEQYF
>-|-|TRBJ2-1|12|TRBV28
TGTGCAAGCCAGACACTTTACAATGAGCAGTTCTTC
CASQTLYNEQFF
>-|-|TRBJ1-1|15|TRBV25-1
TGTGCCAGCAGTGAATGGGGGGGGAGAAACACTGAAGCTTTCTTT
CASSEWGGRNTEAFF
>TRBD2|-|TRBJ2-7|15|TRBV5-1
TGCGCCAGCAGCTTGGTCGGACGGGAGGGCCACGAGCAGTACTTC
CASSLVGREGHEQYF
>-|-|TRBJ2-7|13|TRBV12-3/TRBV12-4
TGTGCCAGCAGTTTAAATCCCGCCTACGAGCAGTACTTC
CASSLNPAYEQYF
>-|-|TRBJ1-4|13|TRBV29-1
TGCAGCGTGGGATGGGGGTGGGGTGAAAAACTGTTTTTT
CSVGWGWGEKLFF
>TRBD1|-|TRBJ2-1|16|TRBV3-1/TRBV3-2
TGTGCCAGCACTTCGTCGTGGCTAACAGGGGCCAATGAGCAGTTCTTC
CASTSSWLTGANEQFF